The clone carrying this T cell receptor (beta chain) showed up many times. Its target is not known. The CDR3 end falls 3 residues outside the read, so it is completed with the germline J gene. This record comes from a study of T cell clonality in common variable immunodeficiency. Overall study findings and caveats: Repertoire-complication correlations in CVID were limited by patient heterogeneity. Common variable immunodeficiency TCR beta sequences reportedly had fewer deletions and N-nucleotide insertions.

This CDR3 region has 18 residues. Germline V gene lookup returns CDR1 SGHRS and CDR2 YFSETQ. V shed 1 base, J shed 6 bases, and the junction held 14 bases outside the gene matches. Equal genomic DNA amounts from CVID and control samples were sequenced. Repertoires were generated with immunoSEQ multiplex PCR, while TCRdb's copy carries only in-frame clones and drops some. The sample gives approximately 42,000 clones, none seen only once, and the top ten clones hold about 1.3%. Sequenced input: peripheral blood mononuclear cells. The clonotype originates from a person between 18 and 75 years old in good health. This sequence joins TRBV5-1 and TRBJ2-2, with 8 bases matching TRBD1. The CDR3 here is CASSLLGRQGLGAGELFF. CDR3 DNA, as far as it was read: TGCGCCAGCAGCTTGCTGGGTCGACAGGGGCTAGGCGCCGGGGAG.